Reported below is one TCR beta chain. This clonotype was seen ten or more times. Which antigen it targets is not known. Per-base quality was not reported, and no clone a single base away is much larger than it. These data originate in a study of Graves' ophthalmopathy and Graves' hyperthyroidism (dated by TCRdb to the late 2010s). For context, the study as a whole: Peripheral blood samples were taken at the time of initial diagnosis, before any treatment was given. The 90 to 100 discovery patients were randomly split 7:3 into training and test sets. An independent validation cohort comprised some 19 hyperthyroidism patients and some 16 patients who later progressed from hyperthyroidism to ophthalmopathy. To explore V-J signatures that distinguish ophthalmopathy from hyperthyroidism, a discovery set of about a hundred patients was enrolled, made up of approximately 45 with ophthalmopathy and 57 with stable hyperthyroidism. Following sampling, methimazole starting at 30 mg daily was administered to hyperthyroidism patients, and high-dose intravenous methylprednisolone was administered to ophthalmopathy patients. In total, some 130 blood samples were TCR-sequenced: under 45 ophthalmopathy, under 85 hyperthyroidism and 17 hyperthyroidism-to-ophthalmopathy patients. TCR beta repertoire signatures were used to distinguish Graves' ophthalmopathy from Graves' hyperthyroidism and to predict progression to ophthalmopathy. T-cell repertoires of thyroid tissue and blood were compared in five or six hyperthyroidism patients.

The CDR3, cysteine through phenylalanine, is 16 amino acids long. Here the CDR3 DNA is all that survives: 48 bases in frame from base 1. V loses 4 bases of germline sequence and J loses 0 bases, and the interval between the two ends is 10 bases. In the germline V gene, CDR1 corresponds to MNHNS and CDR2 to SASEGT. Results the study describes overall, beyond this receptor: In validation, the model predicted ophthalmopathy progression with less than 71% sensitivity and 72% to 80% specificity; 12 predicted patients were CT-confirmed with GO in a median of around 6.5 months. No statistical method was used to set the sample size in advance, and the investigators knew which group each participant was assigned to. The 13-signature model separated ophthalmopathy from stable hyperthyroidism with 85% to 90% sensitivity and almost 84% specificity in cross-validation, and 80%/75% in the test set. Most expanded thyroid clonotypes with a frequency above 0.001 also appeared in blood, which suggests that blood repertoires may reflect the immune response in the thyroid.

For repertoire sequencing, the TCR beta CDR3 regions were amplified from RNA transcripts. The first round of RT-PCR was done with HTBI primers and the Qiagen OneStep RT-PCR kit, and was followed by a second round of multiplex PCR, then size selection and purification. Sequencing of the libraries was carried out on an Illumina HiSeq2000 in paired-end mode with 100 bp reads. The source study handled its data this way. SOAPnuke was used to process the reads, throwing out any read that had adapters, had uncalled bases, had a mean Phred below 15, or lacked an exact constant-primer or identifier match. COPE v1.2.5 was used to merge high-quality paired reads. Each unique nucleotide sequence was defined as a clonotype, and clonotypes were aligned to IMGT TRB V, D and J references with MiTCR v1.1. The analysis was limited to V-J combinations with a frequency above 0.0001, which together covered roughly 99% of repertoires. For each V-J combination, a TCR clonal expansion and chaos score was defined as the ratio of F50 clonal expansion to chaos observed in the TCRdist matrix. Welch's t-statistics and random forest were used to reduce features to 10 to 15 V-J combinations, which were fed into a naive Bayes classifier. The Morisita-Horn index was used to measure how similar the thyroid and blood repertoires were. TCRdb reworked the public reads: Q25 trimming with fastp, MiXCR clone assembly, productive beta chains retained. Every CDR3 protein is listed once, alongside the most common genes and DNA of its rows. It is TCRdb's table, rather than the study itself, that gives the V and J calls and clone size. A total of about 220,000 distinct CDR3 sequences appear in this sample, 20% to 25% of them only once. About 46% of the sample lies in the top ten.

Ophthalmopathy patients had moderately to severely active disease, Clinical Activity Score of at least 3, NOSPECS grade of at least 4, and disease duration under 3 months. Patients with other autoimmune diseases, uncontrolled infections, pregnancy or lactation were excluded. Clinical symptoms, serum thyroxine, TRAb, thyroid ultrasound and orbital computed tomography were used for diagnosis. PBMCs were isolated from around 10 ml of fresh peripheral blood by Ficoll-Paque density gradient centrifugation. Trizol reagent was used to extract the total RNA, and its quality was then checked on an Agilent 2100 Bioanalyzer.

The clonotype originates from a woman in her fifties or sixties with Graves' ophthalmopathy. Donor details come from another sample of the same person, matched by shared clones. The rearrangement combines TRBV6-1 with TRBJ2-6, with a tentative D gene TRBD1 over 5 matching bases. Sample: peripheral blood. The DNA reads TGTGCCAGCAGTGGGACAAGGCGCTCTGGGGCCAACGTCCTGACTTTC. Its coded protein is CASSGTRRSGANVLTF.